Listed here are 8 T cell receptor beta chains from one sample, sequenced in a study of T cell responses to AZD1222 COVID-19 vaccine. Sequencing was performed with immunoSEQ multiplex PCR; in TCRdb, only in-frame clones are kept and a portion is missing. Here the sample spans approximately 67,000 clones, around four fifths being singletons. The sample consisted of peripheral blood, taken on day 0 of AZD1222 vaccination. The receptors come from an adult in good health.

The chain has TRBV27 and TRBJ2-7; D remains unclear. This CDR3 comprises 15 residues. Per germline, CDR1 MNHEY and CDR2 SMNVEV (reference sequence). V lost 2 bases and J lost 3, with 14 bases in between. CDR3 in amino acids: CASSLGASGHYEQYF. In DNA, the CDR3 is TGTGCCAGCAGTTTAGGCGCATCCGGGCACTACGAGCAGTACTTC.

V gene TRBV6-1 combines with J gene TRBJ2-1; D unclear. V gave up 2 bases and J gave up 0 bases, with 8 bases separating them. Germline CDR1 is MNHNS and CDR2 is SASEGT. This CDR3 is 15 amino acids long. The CDR3 here is CASSEPPRSYNEQFF. The CDR3 DNA reads TGTGCCAGCAGTGAACCACCGCGCTCCTACAATGAGCAGTTCTTC.

The V and J genes are TRBV30 and TRBJ1-1; 10 bases fit TRBD1. V was pared by 3 bases and J by 5 bases, with 9 bases of the junction left unmatched. Per germline, CDR1 GTSNPN and CDR2 SVGIG (reference sequence). This CDR3 is 15 amino acids long. CDR3 DNA: TGTGCCTGGAGCGCCGGGACAGGGGTTGGTACTGAAGCTTTCTTT. Protein sequence: CAWSAGTGVGTEAFF.

The chain recombines TRBV29-1 with TRBJ1-5; maybe TRBD1 (6 bases). Germline V gene sequence: CDR1 SQVTM, CDR2 ANQGSEA. V gave up 7 bases and J gave up 6 bases, with 16 bases separating them. CDR3 length: 13 residues. The CDR3 spells CSALTGFGQPQHF. In nucleotides, the CDR3 is TGCAGCGCGCTAACAGGGTTTGGTCAGCCCCAGCATTTT.

The chain joins TRBV19 to TRBJ2-1; TRBD1 matches at 7 bases. CDR1 and CDR2 from the germline V gene are LNHDA and SQIVND (reference sequence). This CDR3 is 15 amino acids long. V trimming: 5 bases; J trimming: 6 bases; junction bases outside the gene matches: 10. The DNA of the CDR3 is TGTGCCAGTAGTTACGGGACAGCCGGCGGCAATGAGCAGTTCTTC. This sequence encodes CASSYGTAGGNEQFF. The whole variable domain, filled in from reference TRBV19 and TRBJ2-1, reads DGGITQSPKYLFRKEGQNVTLSCEQNLNHDAMYWYRQDPGQGLRLIYYSQIVNDFQKGDIAEGYSVSREKKESFPLTVTSAQKNPTAFYLCASSYGTAGGNEQFFGPGTRLTVL.

The V gene is TRBV2, the J gene TRBJ2-5; 8 bases map to TRBD2. Germline loops: CDR1 SNHLY, CDR2 FYNNEI. The J segment lost 1 base and the V segment lost 6 bases, leaving 13 bases of the junction unmatched. The CDR3 has 17 residues. CDR3 sequence: CASRPTGGIGRQETQYF. The CDR3 DNA sequence: TGTGCCAGCAGACCCACGGGGGGGATCGGTCGCCAAGAGACCCAGTACTTC.

The rearrangement links TRBV4-3 to TRBJ2-7; no reliable D call. Trimming stripped 3 bases from V and 3 bases from J, with 9 bases between. The CDR3 covers 13 residues. Germline lookup yields CDR1 LGHNA and CDR2 YSLEER. For the CDR3, the DNA is TGCGCCAGCAGCCATCATCAAGACTACGAGCAGTACTTC. It codes for CASSHHQDYEQYF.

V gene TRBV21-1 combines with J gene TRBJ1-2. TRBV21-1 is assigned pseudogene status. The CDR3 contains 12 residues. This CDR3 reads CASTQGGDGYTF. The CDR3 nucleotides read TGTGCCAGCACCCAGGGAGGTGATGGCTACACCTTC.